This T cell receptor (beta chain) originates from a study of CD8+CD57+ T cells in acquired aplastic anemia. Study at large: Sorted CD4+ and CD8+ cell DNA averaged roughly 3.2 ug.

It was genomic DNA that served as the template for profiling TCR beta VDJ and CDR3. A single record per CDR3 protein comes from TCRdb applying MiXCR to the reads. This sample carries approximately 470,000 distinct CDR3 sequences, roughly a third of them seen once, and the ten largest clones take around 0.82%. Study-level points and caveats: Patients and controls shared 25 to 30 CD8+ CDR3 sequences. Simpson's diversity of CD8+ cells was not significantly different in patients compared with controls.

For this clonotype: Its antigen is still unknown. This could be a read error, since a much larger clone is one nucleotide away.

The CDR3 has 12 amino acids. CDR1 and CDR2 from the germline V gene are SGHTA and FQGNSA. Before being chosen for sequencing, patients had shown CD8+CD57+ cell expansion by flow cytometry. By the time of blood sampling, patients had still received no therapy. The sequence was obtained from a human donor with aplastic anemia. The chain couples TRBV7-2 to TRBJ2-5, with 8 bases identical to TRBD2. Sequencing was carried out using sorted CD4+, CD8+, or CD8+CD57+ T cells (not recorded which) from PBMCs. The CDR3: CASSVQRESMDF. The CDR3 DNA sequence: TGTGCCAGCAGCGTACAGCGGGAGAGCATGGACTTC.